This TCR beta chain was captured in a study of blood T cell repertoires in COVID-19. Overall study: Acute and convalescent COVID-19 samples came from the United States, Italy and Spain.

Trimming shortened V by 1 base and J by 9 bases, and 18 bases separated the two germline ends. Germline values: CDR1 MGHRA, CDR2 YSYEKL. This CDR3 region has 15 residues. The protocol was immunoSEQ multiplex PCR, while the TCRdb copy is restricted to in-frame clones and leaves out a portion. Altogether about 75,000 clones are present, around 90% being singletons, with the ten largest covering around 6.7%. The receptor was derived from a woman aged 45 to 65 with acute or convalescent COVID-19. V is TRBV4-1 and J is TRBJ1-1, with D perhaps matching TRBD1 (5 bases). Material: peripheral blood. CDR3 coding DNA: TGCGCCAGCAGCCAAGCGCAAACAGCGGGGCCTAAAGCTTTCTTT. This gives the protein CASSQAQTAGPKAFF.